These T cell receptor beta chains were read from a single sample in a study of blood T cell repertoires in COVID-19. Clones were read by immunoSEQ multiplex PCR, and TCRdb kept only the in-frame ones, dropping some. The sample includes about 160,000 clones, roughly four fifths of them seen just once. Sample: peripheral blood. The receptors here all came from a woman of 80 years or more with acute or convalescent COVID-19. Each CDR3 is given with its conserved first and last residue.

j_call: TRBJ2-3; v_call: TRBV11-3; cdr3_aa: CASSYGGDTQYF
j_call: TRBJ2-7; v_call: TRBV5-1; cdr3_aa: CASSLSYGQSYEQYF
j_call: TRBJ2-7; v_call: TRBV19; cdr3_aa: CASSPYPGTDYEQYF
j_call: TRBJ1-5; v_call: TRBV7-6; cdr3_aa: CASTMGGGGSNQPQHF
j_call: TRBJ2-1; v_call: TRBV6-5; cdr3_aa: CASSTRDFPHNEQFF
j_call: TRBJ2-1; v_call: TRBV5-6; cdr3_aa: CASSLLGTRRDEQFF
j_call: TRBJ2-7; v_call: TRBV19; cdr3_aa: CASSSRGGGALPSYEQYF
j_call: TRBJ2-2; v_call: TRBV7-2; cdr3_aa: CASRPGGRNTGELFF
j_call: TRBJ2-2; v_call: TRBV27; cdr3_aa: CASRFGHLNTGELFF
j_call: TRBJ1-5; v_call: TRBV6-6; cdr3_aa: CASSSRDSFHQPQHF
j_call: TRBJ2-1; v_call: TRBV5-1; cdr3_aa: CASSAGLAGAPPYNEQFF
j_call: TRBJ2-7; v_call: TRBV19; cdr3_aa: CASSPSAGDSYEQYF
j_call: TRBJ2-3; v_call: TRBV11-2; cdr3_aa: CASSLDLRGKSTDTQYF
j_call: TRBJ1-1; v_call: TRBV9; cdr3_aa: CASSTTGVGTEAFF
j_call: TRBJ2-3; v_call: TRBV9; cdr3_aa: CASSLSGGETQYF
j_call: TRBJ1-1; v_call: TRBV18; cdr3_aa: CASSPRGHTEAFF
j_call: TRBJ2-7; v_call: TRBV12-5; cdr3_aa: CASGSPTGTILYEQYF
j_call: TRBJ1-1; v_call: TRBV5-1; cdr3_aa: CASSSQGGNTEAFF
j_call: TRBJ1-3; v_call: TRBV3-1/TRBV3-2; cdr3_aa: CASSPLNSGNTIYF
j_call: TRBJ1-1; v_call: TRBV5-1; cdr3_aa: CASSLVQGANTEAFF